A selection of T cell receptor beta chains follows, all from one sample in a study of blood T cell repertoires in COVID-19. This table comes from immunoSEQ multiplex PCR, and its TCRdb copy is limited to in-frame clones, with some not included. The sample holds about 200,000 clones, roughly 80% seen once. The sequenced sample consisted of peripheral blood. All receptors come from a woman aged 80 or over with COVID-19, enrolled during active disease. Each CDR3 is given with its conserved first and last residue. A D gene is named only where the DNA matches it firmly. Only some rows state a clone size, as once, few, many or a class for expanded clones.

abundance,v_gene,d_gene,j_gene,CDR3aa,CDR3nt
once,TRBV19,NA,TRBJ2-1,CASSQMGAGEQFF,TGTGCCAGTAGTCAAATGGGGGCCGGTGAGCAGTTCTTC
NA,TRBV4-1,TRBD1,TRBJ1-2,CASSLADRVRAGYTF,TGCGCCAGCAGCCTAGCGGACAGGGTACGTGCTGGCTACACCTTC
NA,TRBV19,NA,TRBJ1-5,CATTDFGGGLYQPQHF,TGTGCCACCACAGACTTCGGCGGGGGGCTCTATCAGCCCCAGCATTTT
once,TRBV7-9,NA,TRBJ1-1,CASSSSEAFF,TGTGCCAGCAGCTCCTCCGAAGCTTTCTTT
NA,TRBV19,NA,TRBJ1-4,CASRSGHANEKLFF,TGTGCCAGTAGGTCGGGACACGCCAATGAAAAACTGTTTTTT
NA,TRBV6-5,TRBD1,TRBJ2-1,CASSYGTGNAYNEQFF,TGTGCCAGCAGTTACGGGACAGGAAACGCCTACAATGAGCAGTTCTTC
few,TRBV9,NA,TRBJ2-7,CASSVDRVQNEQYF,TGTGCCAGCAGCGTAGACAGGGTACAAAACGAGCAGTACTTC
NA,TRBV5-1,NA,TRBJ2-3,CASWENTRDTQYF,TGCGCCAGCTGGGAGAATACACGGGATACGCAGTATTTT
NA,TRBV28,TRBD2,TRBJ2-2,CASSIAGLGGELFF,TGTGCCAGCAGTATAGCGGGGCTCGGAGGGGAGCTGTTTTTT
few,TRBV6-5,NA,TRBJ2-5,CASSYGDSLRETQYF,TGTGCCAGCAGTTACGGTGACTCACTGAGGGAGACCCAGTACTTC
NA,TRBV18,TRBD1,TRBJ1-1,CASSPPDRARPEAFF,TGTGCCAGCTCACCACCGGACAGGGCTCGGCCTGAAGCTTTCTTT
NA,TRBV7-9,TRBD1,TRBJ1-1,CASSLAGQVNTEAFF,TGTGCCAGCAGCTTAGCGGGACAGGTGAACACTGAAGCTTTCTTT
NA,TRBV5-4,TRBD1,TRBJ1-6,CASSSTQQGENSPLHF,TGTGCCAGCAGCAGTACACAACAGGGGGAGAATTCACCCCTCCACTTT
once,TRBV6-5,TRBD1,TRBJ1-5,CASRGQGSNQPQHF,TGTGCCAGCAGGGGACAGGGGAGCAATCAGCCCCAGCATTTT
NA,TRBV18,NA,TRBJ2-7,CASSLQGREQYF,TGTGCCAGCTCACTTCAGGGTCGCGAGCAGTACTTC